The clone carrying this TCR beta chain was counted ten times or more. Its target is not known. The data belong to a study of regulatory T cells in long-lasting Graves disease. Arm-PCR of CDR3 regions and iRepertoire HTBI primers were used to build TCR beta libraries. TCRdb processed the multiplex PCR reads anew with MiXCR; each CDR3 protein has one entry. The table shows about 320,000 distinct CDR3 sequences, with 18% occurring only once. CDR3 length equals 12 residues. Germline CDR1 and CDR2: SEHNR and FQNEAQ (reference sequence). The V end lost 2 bases, the J end lost 7 bases, and 8 bases lay between the germline ends. Time point in this sample: newly diagnosed GD, antithyroid drugs for less than 3 months. PBMC-extracted RNA yielded the TCR library. Study-wide findings and caveats: Newly diagnosed disease favored TRBV20-1 and TRBJ2-1 over persistent disease.

The sample in question was peripheral blood mononuclear cells (PBMCs), obtained at new diagnosis, from a patient treated with antithyroid drugs. J is TRBJ1-1 and V is TRBV7-9; D gene unclear. The TCR comes from a female donor with Graves disease. CDR3 bases: TGTGCCAGCAGCTTATCGGTAGATGAAGCTTTCTTT. Its translation: CASSLSVDEAFF.